These T cell receptor beta chains were read from a single sample in a study of blood T cell repertoires in COVID-19. Measured with immunoSEQ multiplex PCR; TCRdb has only the in-frame clones, and not every one. The repertoire holds around 15,000 clones, around 81% seen once, with about a tenth in the top ten. Sequencing was done on a sample of peripheral blood. These receptors were taken from a human donor in a cohort sampled during active COVID-19. CDR3s include the opening cysteine and the closing phenylalanine or tryptophan. Size is stated for part of the rows, as once, few or many counts, or as a class when the clone is expanded.

j_gene | abundance | v_gene | CDR3aa
TRBJ2-1 | . | TRBV9 | CASSVVGRTGYNEQFF
TRBJ2-5 | . | TRBV28 | CASSGLAGRETQYF
TRBJ1-6 | few | TRBV28 | CASRSGTRGVGSPLHF
TRBJ1-6 | few | TRBV27 | CASSLLGSSYNSPLHF
TRBJ1-2 | once | TRBV5-6 | CASSLNDWTALYGYTF
TRBJ1-4 | . | TRBV7-8 | CASSLVAGTSANEKLFF
TRBJ2-2 | once | TRBV9 | CASSARLAGVGNTGELFF
TRBJ2-7 | . | TRBV7-9 | CASSRQLYEQYF
TRBJ2-1 | . | TRBV29-1 | CSVADYEQFF
TRBJ2-1 | . | TRBV5-1 | CASHRDRGYNEQFF
TRBJ1-5 | . | TRBV19 | CASSTSDRGYQPQHF
TRBJ1-4 | once | TRBV28 | CASSSPTGANEKLFF
TRBJ2-3 | . | TRBV4-1 | CASSQVGGLDTQYF
TRBJ1-6 | . | TRBV7-2 | CASSLSQGQGTPLHF
TRBJ1-2 | . | TRBV21-1 | CASSNPHNYGYTF
TRBJ1-6 | once | TRBV5-6 | CASRKGQINSPLHF
TRBJ1-4 | . | TRBV19 | CASSTRGEKLFF
TRBJ2-5 | . | TRBV11-1 | CASSLVASPQETQYF
TRBJ1-1 | . | TRBV7-2 | CASAMTGNTEAFF
TRBJ2-1 | . | TRBV5-4 | CASSLVPSREQFF
TRBJ2-2 | once | TRBV19 | CASRNTSGRVTGELFF
TRBJ2-7 | . | TRBV7-2 | CASSTNGGSYEQYF
TRBJ2-2 | . | TRBV2 | CASSPPGTGELFF
TRBJ1-2 | . | TRBV5-1 | CASTLTGGSSYGYTF
TRBJ2-7 | once | TRBV27 | CASSFNRGRGGYEQYF
TRBJ1-2 | . | TRBV5-4 | CASSLGTGGGDGYTF
TRBJ2-1 | . | TRBV5-6 | CASSLGTSERVEQFF
TRBJ2-7 | . | TRBV7-9 | CASSLGTGIYEQYF
TRBJ1-6 | . | TRBV5-4 | CASSTRQGAGDSPLHF
TRBJ2-1 | . | TRBV10-3 | CAISAMREGNEQFF
TRBJ2-7 | . | TRBV6-4 | CASPEGGYNYEQYF
TRBJ2-3 | . | TRBV4-1 | CASSQASTPGTDTQYF
TRBJ2-7 | . | TRBV2 | CASSEGQGSTEQYF
TRBJ1-1 | . | TRBV7-2 | CASSPRYGTGRSFEAFF
TRBJ1-1 | . | TRBV7-2 | CASSLEARREAFF
TRBJ2-2 | . | TRBV9 | CASSVGMSNTGELFF
TRBJ1-1 | . | TRBV19 | CASSLRVNTEAFF
TRBJ2-7 | once | TRBV7-2 | CASSSTGGVAYEQYF
TRBJ2-3 | . | TRBV9 | CASSVGLAGTDTQYF
TRBJ2-5 | . | TRBV7-2 | CASSSQEGLIQETQYF
TRBJ1-2 | . | TRBV5-6 | CASQTGRGRLDYGYTF
TRBJ1-2 | . | TRBV28 | CASSFPQGGYGYTF
TRBJ2-7 | . | TRBV2 | CASSEVAGAGSYEQYF
TRBJ1-5 | . | TRBV18 | CASSQTGGRNQPQHF
TRBJ1-5 | . | TRBV19 | CASTPFAGVPYSNQPQHF
TRBJ1-2 | . | TRBV9 | CASSVAWEAGYTF
TRBJ1-6 | . | TRBV28 | CASRGGQGNSPLHF
TRBJ2-7 | . | TRBV18 | CASSPEGNSYEQYF